One sample yielded the 17 T cell receptor beta chains listed below, sequenced in a study of graft-versus-host responses after intestinal transplantation. TCRdb's copy holds only in-frame clones and misses some; the assay was immunoSEQ multiplex PCR. The sample consists of some 45,000 clones, about 95% of them appearing once. The source material was PBMCs, sampled about 350 days after intestinal transplant. The receptors originated from a human patient who received an intestinal transplant, so some T cells may come from the graft donor.

The chain links TRBV7-2 to TRBJ2-5; D may match TRBD1 or TRBD2 (5 bases each). Trimming removed 3 bases from V and 7 bases from J, with 12 bases in between. Germline V gene lookup returns CDR1 SGHTA and CDR2 FQGNSA. There are 13 residues in the CDR3. The CDR3 DNA reads as TGTGCCAGCAGCTTGGGGACCGATAGGACCCAGTACTTC. This translates into CASSLGTDRTQYF.

This clone has a single count. V and J are TRBV2 and TRBJ1-1; 8 nucleotides line up with TRBD1. Germline CDR1 SNHLY, CDR2 FYNNEI. The CDR3 is 12 residues long. V trimming: 6 bases; J trimming: 3 bases; junction bases outside the gene matches: 0. DNA for the CDR3: TGTGCCAGCAGGGACAGGGACACTGAAGCTTTCTTT. It translates to CASRDRDTEAFF. The variable domain in full, completed from reference TRBV2 and TRBJ1-1, reads EPEVTQTPSHQVTQMGQEVILRCVPISNHLYFYWYRQILGQKVEFLVSFYNNEISEKSEIFDDQFSVERPDGSNFTLKIRSTKLEDSAMYFCASRDRDTEAFFGQGTRLTVV.

This sequence joins TRBV5-1 and TRBJ1-5; no definite D call. V lost 0 bases to trimming and J lost 6 bases, with 10 bases between them. The germline gives CDR1 SGHRS, CDR2 YFSETQ. CDR3 length: 14 residues. The CDR3 region is CASSLEGGGQPQHF. The CDR3 DNA reads as TGCGCCAGCAGCTTGGAGGGAGGAGGTCAGCCCCAGCATTTT. Full variable domain (rest looked up from reference TRBV5-1 and TRBJ1-5): KAGVTQTPRYLIKTRGQQVTLSCSPISGHRSVSWYQQTPGQGLQFLFEYFSETQRNKGNFPGRFSGRQFSNSRSEMNVSTLELGDSALYLCASSLEGGGQPQHFGDGTRLSIL.

The chain couples TRBV18 to TRBJ2-2, with D perhaps matching TRBD2 (6 bases). This CDR3 region has 15 residues. Germline CDR1 KGHSH, CDR2 LQKENI. Trimming stripped 2 bases from V and 5 bases from J, with 12 bases between. Written as DNA, the CDR3 is TGTGCCAGCTCACCATATGAGGGGAGGACCGGGGAGCTGTTTTTT. Translating it yields CASSPYEGRTGELFF.

The chain links TRBV9 to TRBJ1-3, with D perhaps TRBD1 (6 bases). The CDR3 sequence is 15 residues long. Trimming took 3 bases from V and 0 from J, leaving 10 bases between them. The germline gives CDR1 SGDLS, CDR2 YYNGEE. CDR3 in DNA: TGTGCCAGCAGCGGACAGGCCCGCTCTGGAAACACCATATATTTT. It encodes CASSGQARSGNTIYF.

V is TRBV5-4 and J is TRBJ2-3; D is unresolved. Trimming pared 0 bases from V and 0 bases from J, leaving 8 bases between. The CDR3 runs 15 residues. CDR1 and CDR2 from the germline V gene are SGHNT and YYREEE (reference sequence). Here the CDR3 DNA reads TGTGCCAGCAGCTTGGCGGTGGTCAGCACAGATACGCAGTATTTT. It specifies CASSLAVVSTDTQYF.

This chain joins TRBV11-2 and TRBJ1-1; no reliable D call. The CDR3 spans 14 residues. Deletions cut 1 base from V and 3 bases from J, with 9 bases between. CDR1 is SGHAT, CDR2 FQNNGV, per germline. The CDR3 bases are TGTGCCAGCAGCTTAGGGGTGGCGTACACTGAAGCTTTCTTT. Translating it yields CASSLGVAYTEAFF. Full variable domain (outside the CDR3, taken from reference TRBV11-2 and TRBJ1-1): EAGVAQSPRYKIIEKRQSVAFWCNPISGHATLYWYQQILGQGPKLLIQFQNNGVVDDSQLPKDRFSAERLKGVDSTLKIQPAKLEDSAVYLCASSLGVAYTEAFFGQGTRLTVV.

CDR3 amino acids: CASRQVNYEQYF. The CDR3 region has the DNA TGTGCCAGCAGACAGGTCAACTACGAGCAGTACTTC. The chain carries TRBV2 and TRBJ2-7, with D possibly TRBD1 on 5 matching bases. Germline assignment: CDR1 SNHLY and CDR2 FYNNEI. The germline V and J ends were trimmed by 6 bases and 3 bases, with 9 bases remaining between them. The CDR3 runs to 12 residues.

The chain combines TRBV5-5 with TRBJ2-5; 7 positions match TRBD1. CDR1 SGHKS and CDR2 YYEKEE come from the germline V gene (reference sequence). CDR3 length: 17 amino acids. J lost 0 bases, V lost 4 bases, and 12 bases had no gene match. CDR3 sequence: CASSTGVRGMYQETQYF. CDR3 bases: TGTGCCAGCAGCACAGGGGTTAGAGGGATGTACCAAGAGACCCAGTACTTC.

This rearrangement joins TRBV19 to TRBJ1-1, with 8 bases fitting TRBD1. This CDR3 is 14 amino acids long. Germline V gene sequence: CDR1 LNHDA, CDR2 SQIVND (reference sequence). V lost 3 bases and J lost 7; bases outside the gene matches: 7. CDR3 DNA: TGTGCCAGTAGTATCCAGGCAGGGGGCCTTGAAGCTTTCTTT. It encodes CASSIQAGGLEAFF.

The V gene is TRBV27, the J gene TRBJ2-3; D gene uncertain. The germline V gene has CDR1 MNHEY and CDR2 SMNVEV (reference sequence). The CDR3 is made up of 12 amino acids. Trimming pared 0 bases from V and 5 bases from J, leaving 3 bases between. CDR3 sequence (DNA): TGTGCCAGCAGTTTATCAGGAGATACGCAGTATTTT. It specifies CASSLSGDTQYF.

The chain recombines TRBV15 with TRBJ2-1; perhaps TRBD1 as D (6 bases). V lost 0 bases to trimming and J lost 0 bases, with 9 bases between them. Germline values: CDR1 LNHNV, CDR2 YYDKDF (reference sequence). CDR3 length: 16 residues. CDR3 sequence: CATSREGAGSYNEQFF. The CDR3 region has the DNA TGTGCCACCAGCAGAGAGGGGGCGGGCTCCTACAATGAGCAGTTCTTC.

V is TRBV6-6 and J is TRBJ1-1; 9 bases are shared with TRBD1. With V trimmed by 6 bases and J by 1 base, 3 bases remained unmatched. Germline lookup yields CDR1 MNHNY and CDR2 SVGAGI (reference sequence). This CDR3 comprises 14 residues. This CDR3 is CASSLGQGNTEAFF. CDR3 DNA: TGTGCCAGCAGCCTGGGACAGGGGAACACTGAAGCTTTCTTT.

This clone appeared a single time. The rearrangement links TRBV10-3 to TRBJ2-5; 7 bases match TRBD2. Germline V gene data show CDR1 as ENHRY and CDR2 as SYGVKD. Trimming removed 3 bases from V and 3 bases from J; junction bases left unmatched: 7. This CDR3 region has 15 residues. CDR3 coding DNA: TGTGCCATCAGTGAAAGTCGGGCGGGGGAAGAGACCCAGTACTTC. Translated, it gives CAISESRAGEETQYF.

The chain carries TRBV4-2 and TRBJ2-7; tentatively, D is TRBD1 (6 bases). Germline V gene sequence: CDR1 LGHNA, CDR2 YNFKEQ. V gave up 3 bases and J gave up 1 base, with 10 bases separating them. The length of the CDR3 is 14 residues. CDR3 nucleotides: TGTGCCAGCAGCCAGACAGGCCTTTCCTACGAGCAGTACTTC. Protein: CASSQTGLSYEQYF.

The V gene is TRBV27, the J gene TRBJ2-1; 7 bases map to TRBD2. Germline V gives CDR1 MNHEY, CDR2 SMNVEV (reference sequence). J lost 0 bases, V lost 5 bases, and 7 bases had no gene match. This CDR3 is built from 16 residues. CDR3 in amino acids: CASSEEAGSSYNEQFF. CDR3 DNA: TGTGCCAGCAGTGAAGAAGCGGGGAGCTCCTACAATGAGCAGTTCTTC.

J is TRBJ1-3 and V is TRBV12-5; D is possibly TRBD1 (6 bases). The germline CDR1 and CDR2 sequences are LGHNT and FRNRAP. This CDR3 comprises 18 residues. Trimming shortened V by 0 bases and J by 2 bases, and 17 bases separated the two germline ends. The CDR3 region is CASGLVGRGLLAGNTIYF. As DNA, the CDR3 is TGTGCTAGTGGTTTGGTAGGACGGGGGCTGCTGGCTGGAAACACCATATATTTT.